A single T cell receptor (beta chain) is shown here with its context. The CDR3 sequence is 18 residues long. Germline V gene sequence: CDR1 SGHRS, CDR2 YFSETQ. The J segment lost 0 bases and the V segment lost 4 bases, leaving 8 bases of the junction unmatched. Assay execution took place at the deep level. The genomic DNA of each subset was split evenly across several immunoSEQ plates. TCRdb keeps only in-frame clones here, not all; method: immunoSEQ multiplex PCR. Of around 510,000 clones listed, around 76% were seen once; the top ten hold around 11%. This record belongs to a study of shared clonotypes between healthy human individuals.

The receptor was isolated from a woman aged 40-49 years in good health. Some clones in this sample may be carry-over from other donors' samples. This sequence joins TRBV5-1 and TRBJ2-2; 11 bases are shared with TRBD2. Input material: PBMCs. The chain's CDR3 is CASSRLAGGPSNTGELFF. DNA for the CDR3: TGCGCCAGCAGCAGGCTAGCGGGAGGCCCTTCGAACACCGGGGAGCTGTTTTTT.